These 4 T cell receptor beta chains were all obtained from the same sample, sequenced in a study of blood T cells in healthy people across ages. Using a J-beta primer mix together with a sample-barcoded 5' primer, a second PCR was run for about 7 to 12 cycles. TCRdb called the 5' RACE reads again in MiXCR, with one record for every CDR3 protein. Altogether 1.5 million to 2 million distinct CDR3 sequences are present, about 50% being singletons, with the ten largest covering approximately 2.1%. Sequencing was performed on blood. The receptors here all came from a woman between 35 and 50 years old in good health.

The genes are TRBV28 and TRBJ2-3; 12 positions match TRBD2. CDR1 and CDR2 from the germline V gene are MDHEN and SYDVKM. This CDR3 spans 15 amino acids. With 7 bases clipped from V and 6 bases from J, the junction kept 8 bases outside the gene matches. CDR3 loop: CASNPRTSGADTQYF. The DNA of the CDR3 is TGTGCCAGCAATCCTAGGACTAGCGGGGCTGATACGCAGTATTTT.

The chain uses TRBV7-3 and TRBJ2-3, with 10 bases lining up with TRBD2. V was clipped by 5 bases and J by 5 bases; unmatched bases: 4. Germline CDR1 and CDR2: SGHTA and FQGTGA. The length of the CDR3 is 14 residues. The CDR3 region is CASSRSGGGDTQYF. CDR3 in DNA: TGTGCCAGCAGCCGCAGCGGGGGGGGAGATACGCAGTATTTT.

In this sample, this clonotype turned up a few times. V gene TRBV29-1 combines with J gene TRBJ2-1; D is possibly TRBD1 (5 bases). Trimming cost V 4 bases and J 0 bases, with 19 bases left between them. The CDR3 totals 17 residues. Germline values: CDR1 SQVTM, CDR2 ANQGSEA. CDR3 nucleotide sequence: TGCAGCGTTGGCCCCTACTATGACAGAAACTCCTACAATGAGCAGTTCTTC. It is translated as CSVGPYYDRNSYNEQFF.

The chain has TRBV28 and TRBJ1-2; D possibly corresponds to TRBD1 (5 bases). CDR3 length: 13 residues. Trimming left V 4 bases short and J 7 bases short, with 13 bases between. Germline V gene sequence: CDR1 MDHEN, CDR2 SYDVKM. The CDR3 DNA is TGTGCCAGCAGTTCCCCCCCCGGGGCTGGCTACACCTTC. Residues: CASSSPPGAGYTF.